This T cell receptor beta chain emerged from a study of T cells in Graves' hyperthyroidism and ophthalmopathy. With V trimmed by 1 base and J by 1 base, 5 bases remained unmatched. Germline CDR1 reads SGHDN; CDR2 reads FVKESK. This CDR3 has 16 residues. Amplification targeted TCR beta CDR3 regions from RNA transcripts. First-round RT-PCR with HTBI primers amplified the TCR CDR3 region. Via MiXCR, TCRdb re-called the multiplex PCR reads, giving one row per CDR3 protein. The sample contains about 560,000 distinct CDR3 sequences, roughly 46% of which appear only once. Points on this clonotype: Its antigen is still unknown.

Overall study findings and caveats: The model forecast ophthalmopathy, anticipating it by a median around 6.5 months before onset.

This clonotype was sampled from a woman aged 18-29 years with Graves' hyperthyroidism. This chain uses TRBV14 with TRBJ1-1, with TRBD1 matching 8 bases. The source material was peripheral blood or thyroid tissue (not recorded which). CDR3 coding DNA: TGTGCCAGCAGCCAAGCCTGGACAGGGTCGAACACTGAAGCTTTCTTT. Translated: CASSQAWTGSNTEAFF.